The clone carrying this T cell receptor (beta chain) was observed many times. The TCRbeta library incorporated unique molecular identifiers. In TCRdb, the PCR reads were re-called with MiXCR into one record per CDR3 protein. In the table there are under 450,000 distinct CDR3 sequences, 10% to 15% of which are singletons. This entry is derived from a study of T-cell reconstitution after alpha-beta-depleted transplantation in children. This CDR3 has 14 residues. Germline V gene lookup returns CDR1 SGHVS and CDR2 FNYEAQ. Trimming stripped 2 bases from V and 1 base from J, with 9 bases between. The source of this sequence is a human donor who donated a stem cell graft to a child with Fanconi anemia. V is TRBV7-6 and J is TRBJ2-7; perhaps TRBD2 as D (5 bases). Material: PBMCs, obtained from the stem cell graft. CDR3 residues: CASSLIGESYEQYF. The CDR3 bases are TGTGCCAGCAGCTTAATCGGGGAATCCTACGAGCAGTACTTC.